Sequencing of this TCR beta chain was carried out in a study of CXCR3-negative and CXCR3-positive naive CD8 T cells. Study results and caveats: In naive cells, CXCR3-negative and CXCR3-positive subsets had similar TRBV-TRBJ usage; memory cells differed. Diversity in memory CD8+ cells fell much lower than the comparably high levels seen in both naive subsets.

Comment on this clonotype: Its antigen is unidentified.

The method, 5' RACE with UMI labels, was used to prepare the TRB cDNA libraries. TCRdb reanalyzed the 5' RACE reads and collapses them to one entry per CDR3 protein, without DNA. This sample contains around 50,000 distinct CDR3 sequences. Investigators sorted each CD8+ T cell subset in triplicate, taking 300,000 to 350,000 cells each time. The sequencing input was naive CXCR3- CD8+ T cells from blood. Stated subset: CD45RO-CCR7+CD27+CD95- naive CD8+ T cells lacking CXCR3 (TNR3-). This sequence was found in a human donor in good health. Some clones in this sample may be carry-over from other donors' samples.

CDR3: CATGGLSNQPQHF. The chain links TRBV15 to TRBJ1-5; TCRdb designates TRBD1, a call that cannot be tested without DNA. The V gene's germline CDR1 is LNHNV and CDR2 YYDKDF (reference sequence). This CDR3 spans 13 amino acids.